This TCR beta chain appears in the sequencing data of a study of lymphopenia after photon versus proton radiotherapy. Whole-study results and caveats: Larger post-nadir TCR diversity loss correlated inversely with survival in deceased patients. Proton therapy kept repertoires fairly stable, unlike photons, which gained effector/memory cells. Oligoclonal CD8+ Temra expansion after nadir drove photon patients' diversity drop. Only patients who died were analyzed for survival; proton advantage is unproven.

CDR1 WSHSY and CDR2 SAAADI come from the germline V gene. V was trimmed by 0 bases and J by 2 bases, leaving 21 bases between them. The CDR3 contains 19 residues. TCRdb's table, derived via immunoSEQ multiplex PCR, lists solely in-frame clones and lacks some. The sample yields 77,000 or so clones, over 70% seen once. About this clone itself: Its specificity is unknown.

The chain couples TRBV10-2 to TRBJ2-3, with no clear D. The sequencing here drew on peripheral blood, taken from a patient treated with proton-based radiotherapy. This TCR was sampled from a man in his sixties with pancreatic cancer. The CDR3 bases are TGCGCCAGCAGTGAGTCGGTTCTAGGACCATCTATCCACACAGATACGCAGTATTTT. Amino acid sequence: CASSESVLGPSIHTDTQYF.